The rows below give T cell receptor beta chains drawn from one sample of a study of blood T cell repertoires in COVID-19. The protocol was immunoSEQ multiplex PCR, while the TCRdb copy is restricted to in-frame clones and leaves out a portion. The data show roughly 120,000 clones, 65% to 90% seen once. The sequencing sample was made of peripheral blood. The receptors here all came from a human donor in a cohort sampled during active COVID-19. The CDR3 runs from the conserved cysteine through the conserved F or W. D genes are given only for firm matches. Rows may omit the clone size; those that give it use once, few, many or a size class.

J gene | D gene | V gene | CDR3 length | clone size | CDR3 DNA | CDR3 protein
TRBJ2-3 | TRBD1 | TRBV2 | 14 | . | TGTGCCAGCACGGGACAGGGTTCCACAGATACGCAGTATTTT | CASTGQGSTDTQYF
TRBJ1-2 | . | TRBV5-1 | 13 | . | TGCGCCAGCCGACACGCGGAGGGATGGAGCTACACCTTC | CASRHAEGWSYTF
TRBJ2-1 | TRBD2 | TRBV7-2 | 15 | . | TGTGCCAGCAGCCCCGGACTAGCGGGGGGGAATGAGCAGTTCTTC | CASSPGLAGGNEQFF
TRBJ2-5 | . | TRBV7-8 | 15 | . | TGTGCCAGCAGGTTCACGGAGGGGCACCAAGAGACCCAGTACTTC | CASRFTEGHQETQYF
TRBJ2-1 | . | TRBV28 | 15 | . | TGTGCCAGCAGTTCACCGTTGCAGGGATACAATGAGCAGTTCTTC | CASSSPLQGYNEQFF
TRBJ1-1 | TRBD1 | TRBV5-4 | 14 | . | TGTGCCAGCAGCTCGGACAGGCCGGGGACTGAAGCTTTCTTT | CASSSDRPGTEAFF
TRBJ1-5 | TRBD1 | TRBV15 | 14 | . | TGTGCCACCAGCACGGGACAGGGGAATCAGCCCCAGCATTTT | CATSTGQGNQPQHF
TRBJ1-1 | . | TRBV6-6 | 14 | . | TGTGCCAGCACCTCGGGAGGGATGAACACTGAAGCTTTCTTT | CASTSGGMNTEAFF
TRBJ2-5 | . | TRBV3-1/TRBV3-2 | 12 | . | TGTGCCAGCAGCCAACTTCCGGGGACCCAGTACTTC | CASSQLPGTQYF
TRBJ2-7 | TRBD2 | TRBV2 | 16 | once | TGTGCCAGCAGTGAAGCGTGGCTAGCGGGGTCCCGGGAGCAGTACTTC | CASSEAWLAGSREQYF
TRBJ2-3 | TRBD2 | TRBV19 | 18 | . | TGTGCCAGTAGTATGGGGACTAGCGGGGGTCGACGCACAGATACGCAGTATTTT | CASSMGTSGGRRTDTQYF
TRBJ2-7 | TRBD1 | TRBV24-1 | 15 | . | TGTGCCACCAGTGATTTGAGACAGGGGCGGGACGAGCAGTACTTC | CATSDLRQGRDEQYF
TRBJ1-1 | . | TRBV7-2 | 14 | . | TGTGCCAGCAGCTCAAGCCCGGGACAAGCTGAAGCTTTCTTT | CASSSSPGQAEAFF
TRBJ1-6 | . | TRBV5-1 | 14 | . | TGCGCCAGCAGCTTGGGACAGGATGGGGGACCCCTCCACTTT | CASSLGQDGGPLHF
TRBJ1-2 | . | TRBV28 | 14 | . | TGTGCCACCCATATGACAGAACCTAACTATGGCTACACCTTC | CATHMTEPNYGYTF